These T cell receptor beta chains were read from a single sample in a study of PD-1 blockade in classical Hodgkin lymphoma. The assay was immunoSEQ multiplex PCR, and TCRdb's table has in-frame clones only and misses some. The data show over 50,000 clones, nearly 90% seen once. Specimen: peripheral blood mononuclear cells (PBMCs), collected before the fourth cycle of nivolumab. These receptors all come from a human donor with classical Hodgkin lymphoma. Both conserved end residues are part of each CDR3. D genes are given only for firm matches. A clone size is listed for some rows: how often the clone was seen (once, few, many), or a class if it is expanded.

V	size	D	J	DNA	CDR3
TRBV5-1	NA	NA	TRBJ1-4	TGCGCCAGCAGCTTGGGGGGGGCTGGCAATTATGAAAAACTGTTTTTT	CASSLGGAGNYEKLFF
TRBV5-4	NA	NA	TRBJ2-3	TGTGCCAGCAGCTTGCCGGGGGTGCGCACAGATACGCAGTATTTT	CASSLPGVRTDTQYF
TRBV12-5	NA	NA	TRBJ1-2	TGTGCTAGTGGTTTGGCTGGCCGGAGCTATGGCTACACCTTC	CASGLAGRSYGYTF
TRBV5-6	NA	TRBD1	TRBJ1-4	TGTGCCAGCAGTTGGGACCAGGGGGCGCCAGCCTTTTTT	CASSWDQGAPAFF
TRBV5-1	NA	NA	TRBJ2-1	TGCGCCAGCAGCTTGGGGGCAGGGATCAATGAGCAGTTCTTC	CASSLGAGINEQFF
TRBV9	NA	NA	TRBJ1-2	TGTGCCAGCAGCGTAGCGGAACAATACTATGGCTACACCTTC	CASSVAEQYYGYTF
TRBV7-6	NA	NA	TRBJ1-4	TGTGCCAGCAGCTTCCGGGACGGCCCTAATGAAAAACTGTTTTTT	CASSFRDGPNEKLFF
TRBV5-1	NA	NA	TRBJ1-2	TGCGCCAGCACACCGGGACAACAATTGTATGGCTACACCTTC	CASTPGQQLYGYTF
TRBV7-2	NA	TRBD2	TRBJ2-3	TGTGCCAGCAGCTTAGGCCGGACTAGCATGTGGGATACGCAGTATTTT	CASSLGRTSMWDTQYF
TRBV5-1	NA	TRBD1	TRBJ1-5	TGCGCCAGCAGCTTGGAGGGGACAGGGATTCAGCCCCAGCATTTT	CASSLEGTGIQPQHF
TRBV6-5	NA	TRBD1	TRBJ1-1	TGTGCCAGCACCCTTGGGACAGGGGCCAACACTGAAGCTTTCTTT	CASTLGTGANTEAFF
TRBV19	NA	NA	TRBJ1-2	TGTGCCAGTAGTATAGATGGGGGGGGACCCCCAAGTTATGGCTACACCTTC	CASSIDGGGPPSYGYTF
TRBV6-5	NA	NA	TRBJ2-7	TGTGCCAGCAGTCTCACCGGGACTGAATACTACGAGCAGTACTTC	CASSLTGTEYYEQYF
TRBV7-9	NA	NA	TRBJ1-2	TGTGCCAGCAGCCTCATGAAAGGGGGTACACATGGCTACACCTTC	CASSLMKGGTHGYTF
TRBV11-1	NA	NA	TRBJ2-3	TGTGCCAGCAGCTTAGGGACGGGTGGCACAGATACGCAGTATTTT	CASSLGTGGTDTQYF
TRBV5-1	NA	NA	TRBJ1-6	TGCGCCAGCAGCTTGGCCTGGGCAGGGGAGAATTCACCCCTCCACTTT	CASSLAWAGENSPLHF
TRBV20-1	NA	NA	TRBJ1-1	TGCAGTGCTAGACAGAACACTGAAGCTTTCTTT	CSARQNTEAFF
TRBV6-6	NA	TRBD1	TRBJ2-3	TGTGCCAGCAGAACACCTCGGGACAGGACAGATACGCAGTATTTT	CASRTPRDRTDTQYF
TRBV5-8	NA	NA	TRBJ1-5	TGTGCCAGCAGCTTGGCAGAAGGGGACACCAGGTATTCCTATGATCTGCCCCAGCATTTT	CASSLAEGDTRYSYDLPQHF
TRBV7-2	NA	NA	TRBJ2-1	TGTGCCAGCAGCTTAGGAGGACTCAATGAGCAGTTCTTC	CASSLGGLNEQFF
TRBV27	NA	NA	TRBJ2-1	TGTGCCAGCAGCGAAAATCGAAGGATCCAGTTCTTC	CASSENRRIQFF
TRBV18	NA	TRBD1	TRBJ2-7	TGTGCCAGCTCACGGACAGGGGGCGGATACTACGAGCAGTACTTC	CASSRTGGGYYEQYF
TRBV28	once	NA	TRBJ2-5	TGTGCCAGCAGTTCCACCGGGGATGGAGAGACCCAGTACTTC	CASSSTGDGETQYF
TRBV19	NA	TRBD1	TRBJ2-7	TGTGCCAGTAGATCGACAGGGGGGATTCACGAGCAGTACTTC	CASRSTGGIHEQYF
TRBV23-1	NA	TRBD1	TRBJ1-3	TGCGCCAGCAGTCAATCGACAGGGTACTCTGGAAACACCATATATTTT	CASSQSTGYSGNTIYF
TRBV11-2	few	TRBD1	TRBJ2-4	TGTGCCAGCAGCTTCGACAGGGGGCTCGGAGCCAAAAACATTCAGTACTTC	CASSFDRGLGAKNIQYF
TRBV6-5	NA	TRBD1	TRBJ2-1	TGTGCCAGCAGTTCCGCCGGGACAGAGATCAATGAGCAGTTCTTC	CASSSAGTEINEQFF
TRBV19	few	NA	TRBJ1-3	TGTGCCAGTATTCGGGCCGGGACAACGCACACCATATATTTT	CASIRAGTTHTIYF
TRBV18	NA	TRBD1	TRBJ2-5	TGTGCCAGCTCACCCCAATACAGGGGGCTTTGGGAGACCCAGTACTTC	CASSPQYRGLWETQYF
TRBV7-9	NA	NA	TRBJ2-3	TGTGCCAGCAGCTTAGCCGATACGCAGTATTTT	CASSLADTQYF
TRBV5-1	NA	TRBD1	TRBJ1-6	TGCGCCAGCAGCTCAGGACAGGGGAATTCACCCCTCCACTTT	CASSSGQGNSPLHF
TRBV5-1	NA	NA	TRBJ2-3	TGCGCCAGCAGCTTGAAGGCGGAAGGCACAGATACGCAGTATTTT	CASSLKAEGTDTQYF
TRBV9	NA	NA	TRBJ2-3	TGTGCCAGCAGCGTCACTAGAGGAAGTGCGCAGTATTTT	CASSVTRGSAQYF
TRBV7-9	NA	NA	TRBJ2-1	TGTGCCAGCAGCTTAGAACCGGCGACAGCCCAGTTCTTC	CASSLEPATAQFF
TRBV5-1	NA	TRBD1	TRBJ1-1	TGCGCCAGCAGCTTGCAGGGGGGCAACACTGAAGCTTTCTTT	CASSLQGGNTEAFF
TRBV19	NA	NA	TRBJ2-6	TGTGCCAGTAGTCCGACCTTCGGGGGTTCGGGGGCCAACGTCCTGACTTTC	CASSPTFGGSGANVLTF
TRBV7-3	NA	TRBD1	TRBJ1-2	TGTGCCAGCAGCTTAACATCCGGAACAGGGGCCAATGGCTACACCTTC	CASSLTSGTGANGYTF
TRBV5-1	once	NA	TRBJ2-3	TGCGCCAGCAGCTTGACTGGTGAGTCCACAGATACGCAGTATTTT	CASSLTGESTDTQYF
TRBV15	once	TRBD2	TRBJ2-1	TGTGCCACCAGCAGAGGGGCGGGGGTGTTCAATGAGCAGTTCTTC	CATSRGAGVFNEQFF
TRBV7-7	NA	TRBD1	TRBJ2-1	TGTGCCAGCAGCTTAACCCACAGGGGTCTGGCCAATGAGCAGTTCTTC	CASSLTHRGLANEQFF
TRBV5-1	few	NA	TRBJ1-1	TGCGCCAGCAGCTTGGAGGGGCCAGGCACTGAAGCTTTCTTT	CASSLEGPGTEAFF
TRBV19	few	TRBD1	TRBJ1-2	TGTGCCAGTAGTACCTCGACAGGGGGGATAACTAACTATGGCTACACCTTC	CASSTSTGGITNYGYTF
TRBV11-2	NA	NA	TRBJ1-5	TGTGCCAGCAGCTCCCTCCGCGGGGGGCGTAATCAGCCCCAGCATTTT	CASSSLRGGRNQPQHF
TRBV2	NA	NA	TRBJ2-7	TGTGCCAGCAGTGACTTAAGCTGGGACCCCCACTACGAGCAGTACTTC	CASSDLSWDPHYEQYF
TRBV5-1	NA	TRBD1	TRBJ2-2	TGCGCCAGCAGCTGGACAGGTAACACCGGGGAGCTGTTTTTT	CASSWTGNTGELFF
TRBV5-1	once	TRBD2	TRBJ2-5	TGCGCCAGCACCCGGACTAGCGGGGGGGAAGAGACCCAGTACTTC	CASTRTSGGEETQYF
TRBV18	NA	NA	TRBJ2-3	TGTGCCAGCTCACCGGGGCAGCTAGGGGAGGCAGATACGCAGTATTTT	CASSPGQLGEADTQYF
TRBV15	NA	TRBD1	TRBJ2-1	TGTGCCACCAGCATCGGACAGGGTCTGGCCTACAATGAGCAGTTCTTC	CATSIGQGLAYNEQFF
TRBV4-1	NA	TRBD1	TRBJ1-4	TGCGCCAGCAGCTCAAGATCGGCAGGGGGTGGGGGACTGTTTTTT	CASSSRSAGGGGLFF
TRBV6-6	NA	NA	TRBJ1-2	TGTGCCAGCAGTTACCTCGGCGAAGCTGGCGGCTACACCTTC	CASSYLGEAGGYTF
TRBV7-9	NA	NA	TRBJ1-2	TGTGCCAGCAGCTCCGAGCTCATTTCAGGTGGCTACACCTTC	CASSSELISGGYTF
TRBV6-1	NA	NA	TRBJ2-1	TGTGCCAGCAGGGGTCTGTCAAATGAGCAGTTCTTC	CASRGLSNEQFF
TRBV19	NA	NA	TRBJ2-2	TGTGCCAGTAGTATGTGGGGCGAGCTCACCGGGGAGCTGTTTTTT	CASSMWGELTGELFF
TRBV6-1	NA	NA	TRBJ1-1	TGTGCCAGCAGATCCCAACAGGGAGAGGAAGCTTTCTTT	CASRSQQGEEAFF
TRBV6-1	NA	NA	TRBJ2-5	TGTGCCAGCAGTGAAGGGGGCCCCTCATCCCAGTACTTC	CASSEGGPSSQYF
TRBV9	NA	TRBD1	TRBJ2-5	TGTGCCAGCAGCGCTACGGACAGGGAGGCCGAGACCCAGTACTTC	CASSATDREAETQYF
TRBV2	NA	NA	TRBJ2-2	TGTGCCAGCAGTGAGCTTTTCGGCACAGAGAACACCGGGGAGCTGTTTTTT	CASSELFGTENTGELFF
TRBV29-1	NA	NA	TRBJ1-3	TGCAGCGTTGAAGACAGCGCCTCTGGAAACACCATATATTTT	CSVEDSASGNTIYF
TRBV4-1	NA	TRBD1	TRBJ1-1	TGCGCCAGCAGCCAAGATTCCACAGGGGCAACCACTGAAGCTTTCTTT	CASSQDSTGATTEAFF